This passage covers 26 T cell receptor beta chains from one sample sequenced in a study of sequential checkpoint blockade in melanoma. The protocol was immunoSEQ multiplex PCR, while the TCRdb copy is restricted to in-frame clones and leaves out a portion. The data show around 11,000 clones, with under 60% seen just once and approximately 15% held by the top ten. Treatment: randomized to nivolumab then ipilimumab (arm A) or the reverse (arm B). This specimen consisted of CD8+ T cells sorted from blood (inferred from file names), obtained from a patient given nivolumab and ipilimumab in sequence. Every receptor here comes from a human donor with melanoma.

The chain recombines TRBV5-4 with TRBJ1-2; unclear D gene. The V gene lost 9 bases and the J gene lost 2 bases, with 11 bases spanning the gap. The CDR3 length is 12 residues. Germline V gene data show CDR1 as SGHNT and CDR2 as YYREEE (reference sequence). The CDR3 protein is CATMTRNYGYTF. In DNA, the CDR3 is TGTGCCACTATGACCAGGAACTATGGCTACACCTTC.

This clone was observed a handful of times. The chain couples TRBV6-5 to TRBJ2-1; D not resolved. Germline V lookup: CDR1 MNHEY, CDR2 SVGAGI. The CDR3 sequence is 14 residues long. V shed 5 bases and J shed 9 bases, with 17 bases lying between them. CDR3: CASSLADFGVEQFF. The CDR3 DNA is TGTGCCAGCAGTCTCGCAGACTTCGGCGTTGAGCAGTTCTTC.

In its sample, this clone ranks as medium-sized (0.01 to 0.1%). V usage is TRBV7-9 and J usage is TRBJ2-7, with 9 bases aligning to TRBD2. From germline, CDR1 is SEHNR and CDR2 FQNEAQ (reference sequence). The CDR3 length is 15 residues. Trimming at V came to 5 bases and at J to 2 bases, leaving 7 bases not matched to a gene. CDR3 loop: CASSPWLAGAYEQYF. The CDR3 coding sequence is TGTGCCAGCAGCCCCTGGTTAGCGGGGGCCTACGAGCAGTACTTC.

Only a few counts were recorded for this clone. The gene calls are TRBV5-4 and TRBJ2-7; the match to TRBD1 covers 10 bases. CDR1 is SGHNT, CDR2 YYREEE, per germline (reference sequence). V was clipped by 4 bases and J by 2 bases; unmatched bases: 6. CDR3 size: 15 residues. The CDR3 protein is CASSQGQGVPYEQYF. CDR3 bases: TGTGCCAGCAGCCAAGGACAGGGGGTCCCCTACGAGCAGTACTTC.

Sample share makes this clone medium-sized. The V gene is TRBV6-6, the J gene TRBJ1-1; D is perhaps TRBD1 (5 bases). V was cut by 7 bases and J by 1 base, with 10 bases left in between. This CDR3 has 13 amino acids. CDR1 and CDR2 (germline): MNHNY, SVGAGI (reference sequence). CDR3 DNA: TGTGCCAGCAACACAGGTGGGAACACTGAAGCTTTCTTT. The encoded protein is CASNTGGNTEAFF.

The chain has TRBV7-9 and TRBJ2-7; 14 nucleotides line up with TRBD2. The CDR3 contains 15 residues. V dropped 5 bases and J dropped 2; count of bases not matched to a gene: 2. Germline V gene data show CDR1 as SEHNR and CDR2 as FQNEAQ (reference sequence). The CDR3 coding sequence is TGTGCCAGCAGCGAGGGACTAGCGGGAGCCTACGAGCAGTACTTC. This sequence encodes CASSEGLAGAYEQYF.

The rearrangement joins TRBV30 to TRBJ2-1, with 10 bases fitting TRBD1. Germline V gene sequence: CDR1 GTSNPN, CDR2 SVGIG (reference sequence). Trimming cost V 2 bases and J 9 bases; bases outside gene matches: 7. The CDR3 runs 14 residues. The CDR3, as DNA: TGTGCCTGGAGTAGGGGACAGGGGATTGGTGAGCAGTTCTTC. Its protein product is CAWSRGQGIGEQFF.

The V gene is TRBV30, the J gene TRBJ2-7; D is perhaps TRBD1 (5 bases). The CDR3 spans 13 residues. The V gene lost 2 bases and the J gene lost 4 bases, with 12 bases spanning the gap. The germline gives CDR1 GTSNPN, CDR2 SVGIG (reference sequence). The CDR3: CAWSPASGYEQYF. The CDR3 nucleotides read TGTGCCTGGAGTCCGGCCTCAGGGTACGAGCAGTACTTC.

This chain connects TRBV27 to TRBJ1-1; the match to TRBD1 covers 7 bases. This CDR3 region has 16 residues. The trim removed 0 bases at V and 3 bases at J, leaving 7 bases unmatched. Looked up from germline, CDR1 is MNHEY and CDR2 is SMNVEV (reference sequence). The CDR3 region has the DNA TGTGCCAGCAGTTTATCGGCAGGGGGTGCCTACACTGAAGCTTTCTTT. Amino acids: CASSLSAGGAYTEAFF.

This clone was found a few times. This CDR3 is CASSFRYSYEQYF. The DNA of the CDR3 is TGTGCCAGCAGCTTTCGATACTCCTACGAGCAGTACTTC. The gene calls are TRBV7-9 and TRBJ2-5; no clear D. The DNA end is more similar to TRBJ2-7, so the J call may be wrong. Germline loops: CDR1 SEHNR, CDR2 FQNEAQ (reference sequence). The CDR3 sequence is 13 residues long.

The chain employs TRBV27 and TRBJ2-1, with TRBD1 matching over 10 bases. This CDR3 region has 15 residues. CDR1 and CDR2 from the germline V gene are MNHEY and SMNVEV (reference sequence). Trimming removed 6 bases from V and 3 bases from J; junction bases left unmatched: 5. CDR3: CASSLGQGLYNEQFF. CDR3 bases: TGTGCCAGCAGCCTGGGACAGGGGCTCTACAATGAGCAGTTCTTC.

The gene calls are TRBV5-4 and TRBJ2-2; tentative D call: TRBD2 (6 bases). V lost 0 bases, J lost 5 bases, and 8 bases lay in between. Germline CDR1 reads SGHNT; CDR2 reads YYREEE (reference sequence). CDR3 length: 14 residues. CDR3 protein: CASSLVEGTGELFF. The CDR3 DNA reads TGTGCCAGCAGCTTGGTGGAGGGGACCGGGGAGCTGTTTTTT.

The chain uses TRBV5-6 and TRBJ2-3, with 8 bases aligning to TRBD2. The CDR3 loop spans 15 amino acids. Germline V gene data show CDR1 as SGHDT and CDR2 as YYEEEE. The J segment lost 2 bases and the V segment lost 4 bases, leaving 6 bases of the junction unmatched. This chain's CDR3 is CASSLTSGLTDTQYF. The CDR3 bases are TGTGCCAGCAGCCTCACTAGCGGCCTCACAGATACGCAGTATTTT.

The chain uses TRBV7-2 and TRBJ2-1; 13 bases fit TRBD2. This CDR3 has 18 amino acids. CDR1 is SGHTA and CDR2 is FQGNSA in the germline V gene. The junction had 8 bases not matched to a gene; V was cut back by 1 base and J by 5 bases. The DNA for the CDR3 is TGTGCCAGCAGCTTAGTGGGACTAGCGGGACGGTTCGACAATGAGCAGTTCTTC. It yields the protein CASSLVGLAGRFDNEQFF.

The chain uses TRBV11-2 and TRBJ1-4; the match to TRBD1 covers 7 bases. Germline loops: CDR1 SGHAT, CDR2 FQNNGV. The ends lost 4 bases at V and 5 bases at J; junction bases unmatched: 4. This CDR3 is 14 amino acids long. This CDR3 is CASSSQGKNEKLFF. For the CDR3, the DNA is TGTGCCAGCAGCTCACAGGGGAAAAATGAAAAACTGTTTTTT.

CDR3 DNA: TGTGCCAGCAGTACCGGGACAGGGAGCTCCTACGAGCAGTACTTC. Residues: CASSTGTGSSYEQYF. The chain recombines TRBV6-6 with TRBJ2-7, with TRBD1 matching over 9 bases. V lost 5 bases to trimming and J lost 0 bases; unmatched junction nucleotides: 5. The CDR3 runs 15 residues. Germline assignment: CDR1 MNHNY and CDR2 SVGAGI (reference sequence).

On this clone itself: At one of its ends the junction is not consistent with the germline gene, which may arise from a read error. V usage is TRBV5-6 and J usage is TRBJ2-7; D call uncertain. This CDR3 is 14 amino acids long. CDR1 and CDR2 from the germline V gene are SGHDT and YYEEEE. The CDR3 reads CASSLGSSPKEQYF. In nucleotides, the CDR3 is TGTGCCAGCAGTTTGGGCTCTTCCCCTAAGGAGCAGTACTTC.

In DNA, the CDR3 is TGCGCCAGCAGCCAAGAGACAGGACCTAACTATGGCTACACCTTC. Protein: CASSQETGPNYGYTF. The chain links TRBV4-3 to TRBJ1-2, with D perhaps matching TRBD1 (6 bases). From germline, CDR1 is LGHNA and CDR2 YSLEER. The V end was cut by 0 bases, the J end by 0 bases, with 8 bases between. The CDR3 runs 15 residues.

The rearrangement links TRBV5-5 to TRBJ2-3; weak D call: TRBD1 (6 bases). Per germline, CDR1 SGHKS and CDR2 YYEKEE (reference sequence). This CDR3 contains 14 residues. V lost 1 base to trimming and J lost 5 bases, with 11 bases between them. The DNA of the CDR3 is TGTGCCAGCAGCTTGTGGGGGCCAGGAGATACGCAGTATTTT. Its protein is CASSLWGPGDTQYF.

This chain connects TRBV28 to TRBJ1-1, with D uncertain. Germline CDR1 reads MDHEN; CDR2 reads SYDVKM. The CDR3 totals 14 residues. V shed 3 bases and J shed 1 base, with 9 bases lying between them. CDR3 loop: CASSFDTENTEAFF. For the CDR3, the DNA is TGTGCCAGCAGTTTTGACACGGAGAACACTGAAGCTTTCTTT.

This sequence joins TRBV15 and TRBJ2-7; D possibly corresponds to TRBD1 (5 bases). Germline values: CDR1 LNHNV, CDR2 YYDKDF (reference sequence). With 6 bases removed from V and 5 bases from J, the gap between germline ends came to 17 bases. This CDR3 region has 14 residues. The DNA of the CDR3 is TGTGCCACCAGGGGCAGCCCCAGGGAAGACGAGCAGTACTTC. This gives the protein CATRGSPREDEQYF.

The chain has TRBV7-3 and TRBJ2-2; TRBD2 matches at 9 bases. V gave up 4 bases and J gave up 4 bases; unmatched junction bases: 16. The CDR3 extends over 19 amino acids. Looked up from germline, CDR1 is SGHTA and CDR2 is FQGTGA. CDR3 bases: TGTGCCAGCAGCTATAGCGGGGGAGCGGGAGGAGGTGGCACCGGGGAGCTGTTTTTT. Its translation: CASSYSGGAGGGGTGELFF.

This clone was counted between two and nine times. For the CDR3, the DNA is TGTGCCAGCAGTTTTCGAATGAGCGATTCACCCCTCCACTTT. As protein: CASSFRMSDSPLHF. V usage is TRBV28 and J usage is TRBJ1-6; D unresolved. The CDR3 extends over 14 amino acids. V was shortened by 3 bases and J by 8 bases, with 11 bases between the two germline ends. Germline values: CDR1 MDHEN, CDR2 SYDVKM.

This rearrangement joins TRBV6-5 to TRBJ2-3; 9 nucleotides line up with TRBD1. Germline values: CDR1 MNHEY, CDR2 SVGAGI. The CDR3 has 15 residues. The junction had 7 bases not matched to a gene; V was cut back by 8 bases and J by 1 base. The CDR3 region has the DNA TGTGCCAGCGGGCCGACAGGGGGGGGCACAGATACGCAGTATTTT. This sequence encodes CASGPTGGGTDTQYF.

The sample holds a few counts of this clone. The chain has TRBV28 and TRBJ2-1, with 12 bases that match TRBD1. Germline-derived CDR1 and CDR2 are MDHEN and SYDVKM. The J segment lost 5 bases and the V segment lost 2 bases, leaving 19 bases of the junction unmatched. CDR3 length: 21 residues. The CDR3 sequence is CASSLGGGQGAQGLGDNEQFF. In nucleotides, the CDR3 is TGTGCCAGCAGTTTAGGGGGGGGACAGGGGGCACAGGGACTAGGGGACAATGAGCAGTTCTTC.

The V and J genes are TRBV28 and TRBJ2-7, with a weak D call TRBD2 (6 bases). This CDR3 has 14 amino acids. CDR1 and CDR2 (germline): MDHEN, SYDVKM. V was shortened by 2 bases and J by 2 bases, with 10 bases between the two germline ends. The CDR3 loop reads CASSLGSGPYEQYF. DNA of the CDR3: TGTGCCAGCAGTTTAGGTAGCGGCCCCTACGAGCAGTACTTC.